The 25 T cell receptor beta chains in this list originate from one sample, sequenced in a study of T cell responses to AZD1222 COVID-19 vaccine. The table came from immunoSEQ multiplex PCR; TCRdb's copy has only in-frame clones and leaves some out. Among approximately 190,000 clones, just over 90% were seen once, and the ten largest hold roughly 0.98%. Material: peripheral blood, obtained on day 0 of AZD1222 vaccination. The receptors shown here come from an adult in good health.

The gene calls are TRBV9 and TRBJ1-2; TRBD1 matches at 7 bases. This CDR3 spans 14 amino acids. With 2 bases clipped from V and 8 bases from J, the junction kept 9 bases outside the gene matches. In germline, CDR1 is SGDLS, CDR2 YYNGEE. The CDR3 DNA follows: TGTGCCAGCAGCGTGGGTACAGGGGCCCTCGGCTACACCTTC. Translated: CASSVGTGALGYTF. Variable domain in full (rest from reference TRBV9 and TRBJ1-2): DSGVTQTPKHLITATGQRVTLRCSPRSGDLSVYWYQQSLDQGLQFLIQYYNGEERAKGNILERFSAQQFPDLHSELNLSSLELGDSALYFCASSVGTGALGYTFGSGTRLTVV.

The chain combines TRBV10-1 with TRBJ1-5; 7 positions match TRBD1. This CDR3 contains 15 residues. V shed 9 bases and J 1 base; nucleotides not matched to a gene: 9. The germline CDR1 and CDR2 sequences are WNHNN and SYGVQD (reference sequence). The CDR3 bases are TGCGCCAGTACTAAGACAGGGTACAGCAATCAGCCCCAGCATTTT. Protein: CASTKTGYSNQPQHF.

The chain uses TRBV2 and TRBJ1-4; D is perhaps TRBD1 (5 bases). The V gene's germline CDR1 is SNHLY and CDR2 FYNNEI. V was pared by 5 bases and J by 5 bases, with 9 bases between. This CDR3 is built from 13 residues. The CDR3 nucleotides read TGTGCCAGCAGTAGACAGAACAATGAAAAACTGTTTTTT. As protein: CASSRQNNEKLFF.

The rearrangement joins TRBV10-1 to TRBJ2-7; 12 nucleotides align to TRBD2. CDR1 and CDR2 (germline): WNHNN, SYGVQD (reference sequence). The CDR3 has 14 amino acids. V gave up 5 bases and J gave up 11 bases; unmatched junction bases: 10. CDR3 loop: CASSPRTSGTPEYF. The CDR3 DNA reads TGCGCCAGCAGTCCTAGGACTAGCGGGACCCCTGAGTACTTC.

The chain employs TRBV5-1 and TRBJ2-1, with 9 bases matching TRBD2. Unmatched junction bases numbered 14, after V lost 4 bases and J lost 6 bases. The germline V gene encodes CDR1 SGHRS and CDR2 YFSETQ. The CDR3 consists of 17 residues. The DNA for the CDR3 is TGCGCCAGCAGCGAGGGGACTAGCCGTCTTTTGGGCAATGAGCAGTTCTTC. As protein: CASSEGTSRLLGNEQFF.

The chain combines TRBV12-3 or TRBV12-4 with TRBJ1-1; D call uncertain. Trimming left V 7 bases short and J 1 base short, with 10 bases between. The CDR3 spans 13 residues. The CDR3 coding sequence is TGTGCCAGCATTTCCGACCGGAACACTGAAGCTTTCTTT. It translates to CASISDRNTEAFF.

The chain has TRBV5-1 and TRBJ2-7, with 7 bases identical to TRBD1. Germline-derived CDR1 and CDR2 are SGHRS and YFSETQ. The length of the CDR3 is 14 residues. Trimming removed 4 bases from V and 2 bases from J; junction bases left unmatched: 6. CDR3 sequence reads: CASSPPGQTYEQYF. CDR3 sequence (DNA): TGCGCCAGCAGCCCGCCGGGACAGACCTACGAGCAGTACTTC.

This chain links TRBV5-6 with TRBJ1-5; D gene unclear. Germline V gene data show CDR1 as SGHDT and CDR2 as YYEEEE. This CDR3 is built from 14 residues. With 2 bases removed from V and 0 bases from J, the gap between germline ends came to 6 bases. This CDR3 reads CASSFTNSNQPQHF. Written as DNA, the CDR3 is TGTGCCAGCAGCTTCACGAATAGCAATCAGCCCCAGCATTTT.

This rearrangement joins TRBV5-6 to TRBJ2-3; possible D gene TRBD2, 6 bases. V lost 3 bases and J lost 0, with 11 bases in between. Germline CDR1 reads SGHDT; CDR2 reads YYEEEE. CDR3 length equals 15 residues. CDR3 nucleotides: TGTGCCAGCAGCTGGAGGGACCCTAGCACAGATACGCAGTATTTT. It codes for CASSWRDPSTDTQYF.

This chain connects TRBV7-2 to TRBJ1-5, with TRBD1 matching 7 bases. CDR1 and CDR2 from the germline V gene are SGHTA and FQGNSA. Trimming cost V 3 bases and J 5 bases; bases outside gene matches: 7. This CDR3 has 15 residues. The CDR3 is CASSLVGTGDQPQHF. DNA of the CDR3: TGTGCCAGCAGCTTGGTTGGAACAGGGGATCAGCCCCAGCATTTT.

This chain joins TRBV2 and TRBJ2-7; TRBD1 or TRBD2 may be the D gene (6 bases each). The V end was cut by 0 bases, the J end by 4 bases, with 13 bases between. From germline, CDR1 is SNHLY and CDR2 FYNNEI. The CDR3 covers 15 residues. In DNA form, the CDR3 reads TGTGCCAGCAGTGAAGCAGGAGGGGGACCGTACGAGCAGTACTTC. As protein: CASSEAGGGPYEQYF.

A few counts support this clone. The V gene is TRBV2, the J gene TRBJ1-1; tentative D call: TRBD1 (6 bases). The CDR3 is 13 amino acids. V dropped 6 bases and J dropped 4 bases, with 12 bases sitting between them. Looked up from germline, CDR1 is SNHLY and CDR2 is FYNNEI. The CDR3 here is CASRPRGGTEAFF. The CDR3 coding sequence is TGTGCCAGCAGGCCGAGGGGGGGCACTGAAGCTTTCTTT. Combining the CDR3 with reference TRBV2 and TRBJ1-1 gives the whole variable domain EPEVTQTPSHQVTQMGQEVILRCVPISNHLYFYWYRQILGQKVEFLVSFYNNEISEKSEIFDDQFSVERPDGSNFTLKIRSTKLEDSAMYFCASRPRGGTEAFFGQGTRLTVV.

This clone was observed once. The V call is TRBV7-2, the J call TRBJ1-5, with D unclear. CDR3 size: 15 residues. The V end was cut by 5 bases, the J end by 1 base, with 12 bases between. Germline assignment: CDR1 SGHTA and CDR2 FQGNSA. The CDR3 reads CASSLRIGSNQPQHF. The DNA of the CDR3 is TGTGCCAGCAGCCTCCGGATAGGGAGCAATCAGCCCCAGCATTTT.

The CDR3 protein is CARRGDTEAFF. The CDR3, as DNA: TGTGCCAGAAGGGGGGACACTGAAGCTTTCTTT. The V call is TRBV2, the J call TRBJ1-1, with a possible D match to TRBD1 (6 bases). V was pared by 9 bases and J by 3 bases, with 8 bases between. The CDR3 contains 11 residues. Germline-derived CDR1 and CDR2 are SNHLY and FYNNEI.

This chain links TRBV5-4 with TRBJ2-1; D remains unclear. Trimming stripped 0 bases from V and 2 bases from J, with 6 bases between. The V gene's germline CDR1 is SGHNT and CDR2 YYREEE (reference sequence). The CDR3 runs 14 residues. The DNA for the CDR3 is TGTGCCAGCAGCTTGGGGCAGGCCTACAATGAGCAGTTCTTC. Its protein product is CASSLGQAYNEQFF. The complete variable domain, with remaining parts taken from reference TRBV5-4 and TRBJ2-1, reads ETGVTQSPTHLIKTRGQQVTLRCSSQSGHNTVSWYQQALGQGPQFIFQYYREEENGRGNFPPRFSGLQFPNYSSELNVNALELDDSALYLCASSLGQAYNEQFFGPGTRLTVL.

V and J are TRBV19 and TRBJ2-1; D unclear. The CDR3 loop spans 15 amino acids. Germline CDR1 and CDR2: LNHDA and SQIVND (reference sequence). V dropped 5 bases and J dropped 0 bases, with 11 bases sitting between them. DNA for the CDR3: TGTGCCAGTAGTCCATTACGGAGCTCCTACAATGAGCAGTTCTTC. This codes for CASSPLRSSYNEQFF.

The rearrangement links TRBV5-1 to TRBJ1-1, with D possibly being TRBD1 (5 bases). Germline V gene sequence: CDR1 SGHRS, CDR2 YFSETQ. This CDR3 has 15 amino acids. Trimming pared 4 bases from V and 3 bases from J, leaving 16 bases between. The CDR3 loop is CASSAQGGQDTEAFF. CDR3 in DNA: TGCGCCAGCAGCGCTCAGGGAGGGCAGGACACTGAAGCTTTCTTT.

The chain recombines TRBV5-1 with TRBJ2-7; 13 nucleotides line up with TRBD2. With V trimmed by 4 bases and J by 1 base, 5 bases remained unmatched. CDR1 is SGHRS and CDR2 is YFSETQ in the germline V gene. The CDR3 is 16 residues long. DNA for the CDR3: TGCGCCAGCAGCACAGGACTAGCGGGAGCGTCCTACGAGCAGTACTTC. Amino acid sequence: CASSTGLAGASYEQYF.

This rearrangement joins TRBV3-1 (or the pseudogene TRBV3-2) to TRBJ1-3; D ambiguous. Germline loops: CDR1 LGHDT, CDR2 YNNKEL (reference sequence). The CDR3 spans 17 residues. V was cut by 0 bases and J by 4 bases, with 16 bases left in between. CDR3 DNA: TGTGCCAGCAGCCAAGAATCTTGGCCCTCCCACGGAAACACCATATATTTT. Translating gives CASSQESWPSHGNTIYF.

This chain uses TRBV7-3 with TRBJ1-2, with 8 bases fitting TRBD1. The germline V gene has CDR1 SGHTA and CDR2 FQGTGA. V lost 1 base to trimming and J lost 5 bases; unmatched junction nucleotides: 6. The CDR3 consists of 15 residues. The CDR3 spells CASSLRAGGAYGYTF. The CDR3 DNA reads TGTGCCAGCAGCTTAAGGGCAGGGGGCGCGTATGGCTACACCTTC.

V gene TRBV7-6 combines with J gene TRBJ2-3; 10 bases agree with TRBD2. The germline CDR1 and CDR2 sequences are SGHVS and FNYEAQ. V trimming: 2 bases; J trimming: 4 bases; junction bases outside the gene matches: 12. The CDR3 loop spans 18 amino acids. CDR3 protein: CASSLSPTSGISADTQYF. The CDR3 DNA reads as TGTGCCAGCAGCTTATCACCTACTAGCGGGATTTCCGCAGATACGCAGTATTTT.

V gene TRBV9 combines with J gene TRBJ2-3; 15 positions agree with TRBD2. With V trimmed by 3 bases and J by 4 bases, 9 bases remained unmatched. The CDR3 loop spans 18 amino acids. Germline CDR1 SGDLS, CDR2 YYNGEE. The CDR3 DNA sequence: TGTGCCAGCAGCGGCCGGACTAGCGGGAGGGATCCCCCAGATACGCAGTATTTT. Translation: CASSGRTSGRDPPDTQYF.

The V gene is TRBV5-5, the J gene TRBJ1-1, with TRBD1 matching over 7 bases. Germline values: CDR1 SGHKS, CDR2 YYEKEE (reference sequence). CDR3 length equals 14 residues. V shed 4 bases and J 1 base; nucleotides not matched to a gene: 4. In nucleotides, the CDR3 is TGTGCCAGCAGCGCAAGGACAGGGAACACTGAAGCTTTCTTT. Translation gives CASSARTGNTEAFF.

The chain has TRBV6-5 and TRBJ1-2, with D perhaps TRBD1 (5 bases). Germline V CDR1 and CDR2: MNHEY, SVGAGI. This CDR3 has 13 amino acids. The V and J ends lost 0 bases and 8 bases respectively, with 10 bases between them. CDR3 residues: CASSYSAGTGYTF. Here the CDR3 DNA reads TGTGCCAGCAGTTACTCAGCAGGGACGGGCTACACCTTC.

The chain combines TRBV5-4 with TRBJ1-6, with D unclear. The CDR3 is 12 amino acids. Germline-derived CDR1 and CDR2 are SGHNT and YYREEE (reference sequence). The ends were cut back, 4 bases at V and 8 bases at J, with 7 bases in the middle. CDR3 sequence: CASSLAYSPLHF. As DNA, the CDR3 is TGTGCCAGCAGCCTCGCTTATTCACCCCTCCACTTT.